Described below is a single TCR beta chain sequence and its context. As yet, its antigen is unknown. As to time point: less than 7 months of natalizumab therapy. This sample was taken from a study of multiple sclerosis patients with progressive multifocal leukoencephalopathy. Findings and caveats of the study: At PML onset, no shared TRBV or TRBJ gene usage was seen.

Every PCR reaction included synthetic inline CDR3 controls for all V-J pairings. Generated by immunoSEQ multiplex PCR, the TCRdb table keeps only in-frame clones and is missing some. The repertoire consists of about 30,000 clones, with 89% occurring once and the leading ten covering approximately 1.4%. There are 13 residues in the CDR3. Germline CDR1 is ENHRY and CDR2 is SYGVKD. V lost 7 bases and J lost 5, with 12 bases in between. The input for sequencing was PBMCs, taken from a patient treated with natalizumab. The chain links TRBV10-3 to TRBJ2-1; perhaps TRBD1 as D (5 bases). This clonotype originated in a human donor with multiple sclerosis. As DNA, the CDR3 is TGTGCCATCACCTCCGACAGAAACAATGAGCAGTTCTTC. Its protein is CAITSDRNNEQFF.